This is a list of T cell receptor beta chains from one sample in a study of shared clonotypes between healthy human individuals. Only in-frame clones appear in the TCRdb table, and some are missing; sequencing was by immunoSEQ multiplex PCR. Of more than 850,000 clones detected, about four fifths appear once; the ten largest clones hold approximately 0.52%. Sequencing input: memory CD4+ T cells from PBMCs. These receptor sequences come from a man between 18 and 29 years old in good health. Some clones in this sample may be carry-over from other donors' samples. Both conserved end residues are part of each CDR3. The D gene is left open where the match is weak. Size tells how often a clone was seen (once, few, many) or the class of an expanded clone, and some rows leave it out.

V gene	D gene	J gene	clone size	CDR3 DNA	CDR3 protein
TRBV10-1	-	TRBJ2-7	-	TGCGCCAGCAGTAAGCCCAGTGAGTCCTACGAGCAGTACTTC	CASSKPSESYEQYF
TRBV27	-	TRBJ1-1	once	TGTGCCAGCAGTTCACTTCGACCCCTCACACGTGGGTTTGACAGCTTGAACACTGAAGCTTTCTTT	CASSSLRPLTRGFDSLNTEAFF
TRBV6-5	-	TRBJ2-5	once	TGTGCCAGCAGGGACAGTCAAGAGACCCAGTACTTC	CASRDSQETQYF
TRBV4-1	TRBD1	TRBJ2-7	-	TGCGCCAGCAGCTCTGACCGTGGACAGGGGGAATTTTATTCCGAGCAGTACTTC	CASSSDRGQGEFYSEQYF
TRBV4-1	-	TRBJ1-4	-	TGCGCCAGCAGCCAAGATCAGGCAGGGTACGGAAAACTGTTTTTT	CASSQDQAGYGKLFF
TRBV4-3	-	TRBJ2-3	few	TGCGCCAGCAGCCAACACCTGAAGGCAGATACGCAGTATTTT	CASSQHLKADTQYF
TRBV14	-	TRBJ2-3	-	TGTGCCAGCAGTTTCATTTGGGACCAGGACCGCACAGATACGCAGTATTTT	CASSFIWDQDRTDTQYF
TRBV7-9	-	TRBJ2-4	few	TGTGCCAGCAGCTTTCGAGGGGCGGACATTCAGTACTTC	CASSFRGADIQYF
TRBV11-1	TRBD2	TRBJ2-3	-	TGTGCCAGCAGCTCCCGGACTAGCGGGAGCACTGATACGCAGTATTTT	CASSSRTSGSTDTQYF
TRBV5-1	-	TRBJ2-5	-	TGCGCCAGCCAGTCAATGGGGGGCCAGGAGACCCAGTACTTC	CASQSMGGQETQYF
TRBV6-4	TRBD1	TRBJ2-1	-	TGTGCCAGCAGTGTCCAAGGACAGGCGATCAATGAGCAGTTCTTC	CASSVQGQAINEQFF
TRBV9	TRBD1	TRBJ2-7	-	TGTGCCAGCAGCGTTTCCGCCGGGACAGGGGTCTACGAGCAGTACTTC	CASSVSAGTGVYEQYF
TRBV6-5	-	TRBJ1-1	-	TGTGCCAGCAGTTACTTAAACTCCGGGACCAGGACTGAAGCTTTCTTT	CASSYLNSGTRTEAFF
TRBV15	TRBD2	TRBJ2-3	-	TGTGCCACCAACTCACCAGAGGCTAGCGGAACAGATACGCAGTATTTT	CATNSPEASGTDTQYF
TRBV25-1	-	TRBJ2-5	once	TGTGCCAGCAGTGAATACGACGGAGAGACCCAGTACTTC	CASSEYDGETQYF
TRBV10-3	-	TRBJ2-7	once	TGTGCCATCAGCGGAAACAGGGTAGACGAGCAGTACTTC	CAISGNRVDEQYF
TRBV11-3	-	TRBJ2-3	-	TGTGCCAGCAGCTCCCGGACGTCGGTGGGGGCGGGCACAGATACGCAGTATTTT	CASSSRTSVGAGTDTQYF
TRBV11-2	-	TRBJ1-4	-	TGTGCCAGCAGCTTAGATCTCAACAGGGTCCGTGAAAAACTGTTTTTT	CASSLDLNRVREKLFF
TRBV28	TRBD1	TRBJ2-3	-	TGTGCCAGCAGTCCGGGACAGGCCGATACGCAGTATTTT	CASSPGQADTQYF
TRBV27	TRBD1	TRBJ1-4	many	TGTGCCAGCAGTTTCAATCAGGGGGGTGAAAAACTGTTTTTT	CASSFNQGGEKLFF
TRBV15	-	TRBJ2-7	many	TGTGCCACCGGCACTCACTCCTACGAGCAGTACTTC	CATGTHSYEQYF
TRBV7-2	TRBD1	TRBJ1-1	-	TGTGCCAGCAGCACCCACAGGGGGAGAAACACTGAAGCTTTCTTT	CASSTHRGRNTEAFF